These 21 T cell receptor beta chains share one sample of origin, sequenced in a study of T cells in narcolepsy. The assay was immunoSEQ multiplex PCR, and TCRdb's table has in-frame clones only and misses some. The repertoire consists of about 40,000 clones, with about 87% occurring once and the leading ten covering approximately 1.3%. Sequencing input: CD45RA- memory CD4+ T cells from PBMCs. The receptors stem from a human donor with narcolepsy.

This clone appeared once. The J gene is TRBJ1-6, the V gene TRBV25-1, with D unresolved. Germline assignment: CDR1 MGHDK and CDR2 SYGVNS. CDR3 length: 15 amino acids. The V end lost 2 bases, the J end lost 4 bases, and 9 bases lay between the germline ends. CDR3 sequence reads: CASSEQDGYNSPLHF. The DNA for the CDR3 is TGTGCCAGCAGTGAACAAGATGGATATAATTCACCCCTCCACTTT. Full variable domain (outside the CDR3, taken from reference TRBV25-1 and TRBJ1-6): EADIYQTPRYLVIGTGKKITLECSQTMGHDKMYWYQQDPGMELHLIHYSYGVNSTEKGDLSSESTVSRIRTEHFPLTLESARPSHTSQYLCASSEQDGYNSPLHFGNGTRLTVT.

The sample holds one count of this clone. The rearrangement uses TRBV11-1 and TRBJ1-2; tentative D call: TRBD1 (6 bases). There are 14 residues in the CDR3. Germline V gene lookup returns CDR1 SGHAT and CDR2 FQDESV (reference sequence). Trimming left V 5 bases short and J 6 bases short, with 16 bases between. CDR3 loop: CASSNLRGVDGYTF. Here the CDR3 DNA reads TGTGCCAGCAGCAACCTCAGGGGAGTTGATGGCTACACCTTC.

This clone was seen only a few times. The CDR3 sequence: CASSQGANRQETQYF. The CDR3 DNA reads TGTGCCAGCAGCCAAGGGGCCAATCGGCAAGAGACCCAGTACTTC. The chain carries TRBV14 and TRBJ2-5; D call uncertain. Germline V gives CDR1 SGHDN, CDR2 FVKESK. V lost 1 base and J lost 2, with 11 bases in between. This CDR3 is built from 15 residues.

This chain links TRBV2 with TRBJ1-1, with D hard to call. This CDR3 spans 14 amino acids. V was pared by 3 bases and J by 4 bases, with 12 bases between. Germline CDR1 reads SNHLY; CDR2 reads FYNNEI. CDR3 sequence: CASSDRARTTEAFF. The CDR3, as DNA: TGTGCCAGCAGTGATCGGGCCAGGACCACTGAAGCTTTCTTT.

The rearrangement joins TRBV2 to TRBJ1-4; the D gene is possibly TRBD1 (6 bases). CDR1 SNHLY and CDR2 FYNNEI come from the germline V gene. Trimming removed 10 bases at V and 4 bases at J, with 10 bases between. The CDR3 sequence is 12 residues long. The CDR3 sequence is CAKGVGNEKLFF. CDR3 coding DNA: TGTGCCAAGGGGGTCGGTAATGAAAAACTGTTTTTT.

V and J are TRBV27 and TRBJ2-7; weak D call: TRBD2 (7 bases). The CDR3 has 17 residues. Trimming shortened V by 10 bases and J by 8 bases, and 33 bases separated the two germline ends. Germline V gene data show CDR1 as MNHEY and CDR2 as SMNVEV (reference sequence). The CDR3 region has the DNA TGTGCCATCTCCGCCCGAGGGGCGGGAGCAAAAGGGGGTCAGCAGTACTTC. Protein product: CAISARGAGAKGGQQYF.

V and J are TRBV6-6 and TRBJ2-3; no clear D. Germline V CDR1 and CDR2: MNHNY, SVGAGI (reference sequence). The CDR3 has 14 amino acids. Trimming left V 1 base short and J 1 base short, with 6 bases between. The CDR3 is CASSYLQGTDTQYF. DNA for the CDR3: TGTGCCAGCAGTTACTTACAAGGCACAGATACGCAGTATTTT.

For the CDR3, the DNA is TGTGCCAGCTCACCACCTTTTAGAAACAATGAGCAGTTCTTC. It encodes CASSPPFRNNEQFF. This sequence joins TRBV18 and TRBJ2-1, with D uncertain. V was clipped by 0 bases and J by 5 bases, with 8 bases between them. Germline assignment: CDR1 KGHSH and CDR2 LQKENI. This CDR3 has 14 residues. Drawing the rest from reference TRBV18 and TRBJ2-1, the complete variable domain is NAGVMQNPRHLVRRRGQEARLRCSPMKGHSHVYWYRQLPEEGLKFMVYLQKENIIDESGMPKERFSAEFPKEGPSILRIQQVVRGDSAAYFCASSPPFRNNEQFFGPGTRLTVL.

The V gene is TRBV9, the J gene TRBJ1-1; D unresolved. CDR1 is SGDLS, CDR2 YYNGEE, per germline. This CDR3 has 14 residues. The ends were cut back, 2 bases at V and 1 base at J, with 9 bases in the middle. The CDR3 protein is CASSVLGGNTEAFF. The CDR3 coding sequence is TGTGCCAGCAGCGTCTTGGGAGGGAACACTGAAGCTTTCTTT.

This clone was found a few times. V is TRBV18 and J is TRBJ1-3, with D hard to call. Trimming pared 3 bases from V and 4 bases from J, leaving 7 bases between. CDR3 length: 13 amino acids. The germline gives CDR1 KGHSH, CDR2 LQKENI. Here the CDR3 reads CASSPIQGNTIYF. Written as DNA, the CDR3 is TGTGCCAGCTCACCGATACAAGGAAACACCATATATTTT.

This chain uses TRBV19 with TRBJ1-2, with unresolved D. Germline CDR1 LNHDA, CDR2 SQIVND (reference sequence). V lost 2 bases and J 7 bases, leaving 17 bases between the germline ends. The CDR3 is 15 amino acids. This CDR3 is CASSITTAATSGYTF. The CDR3 nucleotides read TGTGCCAGTAGTATAACTACCGCCGCTACCAGTGGCTACACCTTC.

The rearrangement links TRBV9 to TRBJ2-2, with TRBD2 matching over 8 bases. Germline-derived CDR1 and CDR2 are SGDLS and YYNGEE. V was pared by 4 bases and J by 4 bases, with 9 bases of the junction left unmatched. The CDR3 runs to 16 residues. Written as DNA, the CDR3 is TGTGCCAGCAGCTCGACGGGGGGGCGTGGCACCGGGGAGCTGTTTTTT. Protein: CASSSTGGRGTGELFF. Full variable domain (remainder filled in from reference TRBV9 and TRBJ2-2): DSGVTQTPKHLITATGQRVTLRCSPRSGDLSVYWYQQSLDQGLQFLIQYYNGEERAKGNILERFSAQQFPDLHSELNLSSLELGDSALYFCASSSTGGRGTGELFFGEGSRLTVL.

Comments on this clone: A junction boundary mismatches the germline segment, possibly from a read error. The chain joins TRBV6-5 to TRBJ1-1, with D unresolved. This CDR3 contains 14 residues. Germline V gene sequence: CDR1 MNHEY, CDR2 SVGAGI. The CDR3 region is CASSPRLGNTGAFF. DNA of the CDR3: TGTGCCAGCAGTCCCCGACTTGGAAACACTGGAGCTTTCTTT.

The chain couples TRBV6-5 to TRBJ2-1, with 8 bases aligning to TRBD1. Looked up from germline, CDR1 is MNHEY and CDR2 is SVGAGI. The V segment lost 5 bases and the J segment 4 bases; nucleotides outside the gene matches: 4. The CDR3 totals 14 residues. Written as DNA, the CDR3 is TGTGCCAGCAGTCCAGGGGGCCCTTACAATGAGCAGTTCTTC. Translation: CASSPGGPYNEQFF.

The chain combines TRBV6-1 with TRBJ1-2; D remains unclear. This CDR3 spans 12 amino acids. Per the germline V gene, CDR1 is MNHNS and CDR2 is SASEGT. Trimming took off 3 bases at V and 7 bases at J, with 9 bases between the two ends. The CDR3 is CASSDPQTGYTF. In nucleotides, the CDR3 is TGTGCCAGCAGTGACCCGCAGACTGGCTACACCTTC.

The chain employs TRBV4-3 and TRBJ2-5; a weak D match, TRBD2 (5 bases). The DNA end is a closer match to TRBJ2-7, so the J assignment may be wrong. Germline V lookup: CDR1 LGHNA, CDR2 YSLEER. CDR3 length equals 15 residues. CDR3 residues: CASSRGSGGVYEQYF. The CDR3 bases are TGCGCCAGCAGCCGAGGGTCGGGCGGAGTCTACGAGCAGTACTTC.

The J gene is TRBJ1-2, the V gene TRBV18, with 7 bases that match TRBD1. The CDR3 runs to 14 residues. The germline V gene encodes CDR1 KGHSH and CDR2 LQKENI. The junction had 3 bases not matched to a gene; V was cut back by 3 bases and J by 2 bases. The CDR3 DNA reads TGTGCCAGCTCACCGACAGGGATCAACTATGGCTACACCTTC. Its translation: CASSPTGINYGYTF.

The chain has TRBV6-6 and TRBJ2-1; D is possibly TRBD2 (7 bases). CDR1 is MNHNY, CDR2 SVGAGI, per germline (reference sequence). Trimming pared 7 bases from V and 9 bases from J, leaving 22 bases between. This CDR3 has 15 amino acids. The CDR3 DNA sequence: TGTGCCAGCACCGGTCGGAGAGGGGGGGTCATTGAGCAGTTCTTC. Translating gives CASTGRRGGVIEQFF.

V usage is TRBV19 and J usage is TRBJ1-1; 7 bases line up with TRBD1. Germline loops: CDR1 LNHDA, CDR2 SQIVND (reference sequence). V trimming: 5 bases; J trimming: 2 bases; junction bases outside the gene matches: 11. The CDR3 consists of 16 residues. CDR3 DNA: TGTGCCAGTAGTTTAATACCCGGGACAGCCAACACTGAAGCTTTCTTT. Residues: CASSLIPGTANTEAFF.

The rearrangement links TRBV6-1 to TRBJ2-2; D ambiguous. The germline V gene has CDR1 MNHNS and CDR2 SASEGT. V dropped 1 base and J dropped 6 bases, with 6 bases sitting between them. This CDR3 has 13 amino acids. CDR3 region: CASSEGSAGELFF. CDR3 coding DNA: TGTGCCAGCAGTGAAGGGTCGGCCGGGGAGCTGTTTTTT.

V is TRBV5-4 and J is TRBJ2-3, with 10 bases fitting TRBD2. The ends lost 1 base at V and 2 bases at J; junction bases unmatched: 7. Germline CDR1 SGHNT, CDR2 YYREEE (reference sequence). This CDR3 comprises 17 residues. CDR3 in amino acids: CASSLPLAGAFTDTQYF. CDR3 nucleotide sequence: TGTGCCAGCAGCTTGCCGCTAGCGGGGGCCTTCACAGATACGCAGTATTTT.